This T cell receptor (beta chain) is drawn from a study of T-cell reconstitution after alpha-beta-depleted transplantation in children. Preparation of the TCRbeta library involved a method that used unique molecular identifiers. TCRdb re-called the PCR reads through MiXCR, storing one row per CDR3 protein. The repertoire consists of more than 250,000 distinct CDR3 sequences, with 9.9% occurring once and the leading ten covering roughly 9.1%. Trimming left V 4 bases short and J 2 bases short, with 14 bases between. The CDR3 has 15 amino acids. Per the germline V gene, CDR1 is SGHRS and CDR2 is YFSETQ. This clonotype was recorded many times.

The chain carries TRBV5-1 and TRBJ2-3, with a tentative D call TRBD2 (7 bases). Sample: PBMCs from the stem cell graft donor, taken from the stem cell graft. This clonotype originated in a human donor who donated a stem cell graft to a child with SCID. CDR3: CASSLGGRDTDTQYF. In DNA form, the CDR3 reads TGCGCCAGCAGCCTCGGGGGGCGGGACACAGATACGCAGTATTTT. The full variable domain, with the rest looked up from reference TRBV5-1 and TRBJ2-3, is KAGVTQTPRYLIKTRGQQVTLSCSPISGHRSVSWYQQTPGQGLQFLFEYFSETQRNKGNFPGRFSGRQFSNSRSEMNVSTLELGDSALYLCASSLGGRDTDTQYFGPGTRLTVL.